This TCR beta chain was retrieved from a study of early T cells in non-severe SARS-CoV-2 infection. Overall study context: Sequencing of unsorted whole blood was done on bulk RNA, leaving chains unpaired.

Note on this clonotype: The antigen remains unidentified.

Tagging with unique molecular identifiers was applied to individual cDNA molecules. Each CDR3 protein is one row after TCRdb ran MiXCR on the 5' RACE reads. The data hold 15,000 to 20,000 distinct CDR3 sequences, with 5% observed a single time. Whole-study results and caveats: Reliance on VDJdb matching favored anti-spike CD8 responses; private and CD4 specificities were missed.

CDR1 GTSNPN and CDR2 SVGIG come from the germline V gene (reference sequence). V was pared by 3 bases and J by 5 bases, with 4 bases of the junction left unmatched. The CDR3 has 13 residues. Sequenced: whole blood. The chain links TRBV30 to TRBJ1-1; 9 bases map to TRBD1. The sequence came from an adult who was a healthcare worker with PCR-confirmed SARS-CoV-2 infection or an uninfected control (not recorded which). CDR3 sequence: CAWSRDRDTEAFF. The CDR3 nucleotides are TGTGCCTGGAGCCGGGACAGGGATACTGAAGCTTTCTTT.